Below are 26 T cell receptor beta chains sequenced from a single sample in a study of blood T cell repertoires in COVID-19. The assay was immunoSEQ multiplex PCR, and TCRdb's table has in-frame clones only and misses some. Of about 63,000 clones detected, around 87% appear once; the ten largest clones hold more than 4.5%. The specimen was peripheral blood. These receptors were taken from a man aged 50 to 59 with active COVID-19.

The CDR3 sequence: CASSLDGGYEQYF. Written as DNA, the CDR3 is TGTGCCAGCAGCTTGGACGGGGGCTACGAGCAGTACTTC. This chain uses TRBV7-2 with TRBJ2-7; tentative D call: TRBD2 (6 bases). This CDR3 has 13 residues. The germline gives CDR1 SGHTA, CDR2 FQGNSA. Trimming took 3 bases from V and 3 from J, leaving 9 bases between them.

The chain employs TRBV5-5 and TRBJ2-1, with 11 positions matching TRBD2. V lost 4 bases to trimming and J lost 2 bases; unmatched junction nucleotides: 2. The CDR3 has 15 amino acids. From germline, CDR1 is SGHKS and CDR2 YYEKEE (reference sequence). As DNA, the CDR3 is TGTGCCAGCAGCGTGGGACTAGCGGCCTACAATGAGCAGTTCTTC. Protein: CASSVGLAAYNEQFF.

This clone was observed once. The rearrangement links TRBV9 to TRBJ1-2; unclear D gene. The V end lost 4 bases, the J end lost 2 bases, and 12 bases lay between the germline ends. The CDR3 length is 14 residues. CDR1 SGDLS and CDR2 YYNGEE come from the germline V gene. The CDR3 sequence is CASSPWQANYGYTF. CDR3 bases: TGTGCCAGCAGCCCCTGGCAGGCGAACTATGGCTACACCTTC. The full variable domain, completed using reference TRBV9 and TRBJ1-2, is DSGVTQTPKHLITATGQRVTLRCSPRSGDLSVYWYQQSLDQGLQFLIQYYNGEERAKGNILERFSAQQFPDLHSELNLSSLELGDSALYFCASSPWQANYGYTFGSGTRLTVV.

This clone appeared a few times. V gene TRBV5-4 combines with J gene TRBJ1-2, with a possible D match to TRBD1 (6 bases). Germline CDR1 and CDR2: SGHNT and YYREEE (reference sequence). The CDR3 has 13 amino acids. The V gene lost 0 bases and the J gene lost 7 bases, with 10 bases spanning the gap. Here the CDR3 DNA reads TGTGCCAGCAGCTTGGTGGCACAGGGTGGCTACACCTTC. Its translation: CASSLVAQGGYTF.

The V gene is TRBV9, the J gene TRBJ2-2; 9 nucleotides match TRBD1. Trimming removed 4 bases from V and 1 base from J; junction bases left unmatched: 8. Germline V gene data show CDR1 as SGDLS and CDR2 as YYNGEE. The CDR3 loop spans 17 amino acids. CDR3 in DNA: TGTGCCAGCAGCTTTTCTCCGGGACAGGGGAACACCGGGGAGCTGTTTTTT. This gives the protein CASSFSPGQGNTGELFF.

This chain uses TRBV5-5 with TRBJ2-2; possibly TRBD2 for D (6 bases). The CDR3 is made up of 17 amino acids. V was pared by 5 bases and J by 8 bases, with 25 bases between. CDR1 and CDR2 (germline): SGHKS, YYEKEE (reference sequence). The CDR3 nucleotides are TGTGCCAGCAGGGGAGGAGGGGTTATGTCGTCGGAAGGGGAGCTGTTTTTT. This encodes CASRGGGVMSSEGELFF.

This clone was observed a few times. J is TRBJ2-7 and V is TRBV4-2; TRBD2 matches at 15 bases. V shed 4 bases and J 6 bases; nucleotides not matched to a gene: 10. The CDR3 runs to 17 residues. The germline gives CDR1 LGHNA, CDR2 YNFKEQ. The CDR3 DNA reads TGTGCCAGCAGCCGAACTGGGACTAGCGGGAGGAGTGGCGAGCAGTACTTC. This sequence encodes CASSRTGTSGRSGEQYF.

Only a few counts were recorded for this clone. The chain has TRBV19 and TRBJ2-2; 7 bases line up with TRBD1. J lost 5 bases, V lost 3 bases, and 9 bases had no gene match. There are 16 residues in the CDR3. Germline lookup yields CDR1 LNHDA and CDR2 SQIVND (reference sequence). The CDR3 nucleotides read TGTGCCAGTAGTATGGCTACAGGGGCCAAGACCGGGGAGCTGTTTTTT. This codes for CASSMATGAKTGELFF.

V and J are TRBV5-6 and TRBJ1-2; D is possibly TRBD1 (6 bases). V lost 2 bases and J 5 bases, leaving 22 bases between the germline ends. Germline CDR1 reads SGHDT; CDR2 reads YYEEEE. This CDR3 contains 17 residues. CDR3 sequence: CASSFRDTGVLVYGYTF. The CDR3 DNA reads as TGTGCCAGCAGCTTCCGGGACACCGGCGTTTTAGTGTATGGCTACACCTTC.

The chain couples TRBV14 to TRBJ2-5, with 9 bases fitting TRBD2. Germline-derived CDR1 and CDR2 are SGHDN and FVKESK. The CDR3 extends over 16 amino acids. The V and J ends lost 1 base and 4 bases, in that order; junction bases with no gene match: 7. In DNA form, the CDR3 reads TGTGCCAGCAGCCAAGCGCGGACTAGCGTCGGAGAGACCCAGTACTTC. This encodes CASSQARTSVGETQYF.

This clone was counted once. This rearrangement joins TRBV19 to TRBJ1-5; D gene unclear. The CDR3 has 15 residues. The germline V gene encodes CDR1 LNHDA and CDR2 SQIVND (reference sequence). V lost 6 bases to trimming and J lost 0 bases, with 12 bases between them. This CDR3 is CASRFRFYSNQPQHF. Written as DNA, the CDR3 is TGTGCCAGTAGGTTCAGGTTCTATAGCAATCAGCCCCAGCATTTT.

V is TRBV3-1 (or the pseudogene TRBV3-2) and J is TRBJ1-2; 7 bases are shared with TRBD1. The CDR3 runs to 13 residues. The V and J ends lost 3 bases and 3 bases, in that order; junction bases with no gene match: 1. Germline CDR1 and CDR2: LGHDT and YNNKEL (reference sequence). DNA of the CDR3: TGTGCCAGCAGCCACGGGACAGACTATGGCTACACCTTC. This sequence encodes CASSHGTDYGYTF.

The rearrangement uses TRBV5-4 and TRBJ2-7; tentative D call: TRBD2 (7 bases). CDR3 size: 15 residues. V was shortened by 5 bases and J by 6 bases, with 21 bases between the two germline ends. Germline CDR1 SGHNT, CDR2 YYREEE (reference sequence). The CDR3 DNA is TGTGCCAGCAGACTGGGACTAACAGGGCCCGGCGAGCAGTACTTC. This sequence encodes CASRLGLTGPGEQYF.

This chain links TRBV13 with TRBJ2-7; D unclear. V was shortened by 5 bases and J by 2 bases, with 10 bases between the two germline ends. Germline assignment: CDR1 PRHDT and CDR2 FYEKMQ (reference sequence). The CDR3 runs to 13 residues. The CDR3 DNA sequence: TGTGCCAGCAGCGCCGGGTTCACCTACGAGCAGTACTTC. Translation gives CASSAGFTYEQYF.

The chain combines TRBV4-2 with TRBJ2-3; 8 positions match TRBD2. The trim removed 4 bases at V and 5 bases at J, leaving 8 bases unmatched. CDR1 is LGHNA and CDR2 is YNFKEQ in the germline V gene. This CDR3 contains 15 residues. CDR3 amino acids: CASSRRAGGGDTQYF. CDR3 DNA: TGTGCCAGCAGCCGCCGGGCGGGAGGTGGAGATACGCAGTATTTT.

The chain couples TRBV18 to TRBJ2-2; possibly TRBD1 for D (6 bases). Trimming left V 5 bases short and J 4 bases short, with 8 bases between. From germline, CDR1 is KGHSH and CDR2 LQKENI. The CDR3 spans 13 residues. CDR3 sequence reads: CASSSTGTGELFF. The CDR3, as DNA: TGTGCCAGCTCATCGACAGGCACCGGGGAGCTGTTTTTT.

In its sample, this clone was seen a few times. This chain uses TRBV4-1 with TRBJ2-2; a possible D gene is TRBD2 (5 bases). Germline lookup yields CDR1 MGHRA and CDR2 YSYEKL. Trimming took off 3 bases at V and 2 bases at J, with 13 bases between the two ends. The CDR3 covers 16 residues. The CDR3, as DNA: TGCGCCAGCAGCCAGGATATCGGGATCAACACCGGGGAGCTGTTTTTT. Protein: CASSQDIGINTGELFF.

The V and J genes are TRBV10-3 and TRBJ2-2, with a tentative D call TRBD2 (5 bases). This CDR3 spans 16 amino acids. Trimming shortened V by 5 bases and J by 0 bases, and 13 bases separated the two germline ends. Germline V gene data show CDR1 as ENHRY and CDR2 as SYGVKD. This chain's CDR3 is CAISPADSTNTGELFF. The CDR3 bases are TGTGCCATCAGTCCCGCGGACTCAACGAACACCGGGGAGCTGTTTTTT.

The chain couples TRBV6-5 to TRBJ1-1; D is ambiguous. Per the germline V gene, CDR1 is MNHEY and CDR2 is SVGAGI. V was clipped by 2 bases and J by 9 bases, with 16 bases between them. This CDR3 is 14 amino acids long. The CDR3 nucleotides are TGTGCCAGCAGTTACGGCCCTGTTAACCCCCAAGCTTTCTTT. Translated, it gives CASSYGPVNPQAFF.

The chain uses TRBV27 and TRBJ2-1, with 14 bases aligning to TRBD2. Losses at the gene ends were 1 base for V and 0 bases for J; bases not matched to a gene: 2. Germline-derived CDR1 and CDR2 are MNHEY and SMNVEV (reference sequence). The CDR3 extends over 18 amino acids. In nucleotides, the CDR3 is TGTGCCAGCAGTTTATTAGGGACTAGCGGGAGCTCCTACAATGAGCAGTTCTTC. It encodes CASSLLGTSGSSYNEQFF.

V gene TRBV5-1 combines with J gene TRBJ2-5; no clear D gene. Germline lookup yields CDR1 SGHRS and CDR2 YFSETQ. V was cut by 4 bases and J by 4 bases, with 5 bases left in between. CDR3 length equals 11 residues. DNA for the CDR3: TGCGCCAGCAGCACGCGAGAGACCCAGTACTTC. Translated: CASSTRETQYF.

The V and J genes are TRBV6-1 and TRBJ1-1; 7 bases map to TRBD1. This CDR3 has 14 residues. In germline, CDR1 is MNHNS, CDR2 SASEGT. The trim removed 0 bases at V and 7 bases at J, leaving 5 bases unmatched. CDR3 sequence reads: CASSEAYRGFEAFF. The CDR3 DNA sequence: TGTGCCAGCAGTGAAGCTTACAGGGGTTTTGAAGCTTTCTTT.

This clone was detected once. This CDR3 is CASNRQGTNEKLFF. The CDR3 DNA reads as TGTGCCAGCAACCGACAGGGCACTAATGAAAAACTGTTTTTT. This chain uses TRBV9 with TRBJ1-4, with 7 bases that match TRBD1. V shed 6 bases, J shed 2 bases, and the junction held 4 bases outside the gene matches. Germline lookup yields CDR1 SGDLS and CDR2 YYNGEE. This CDR3 is built from 14 residues.

The chain uses TRBV10-3 and TRBJ1-2, with a weak D call TRBD1 (6 bases). CDR3 length equals 12 residues. CDR1 and CDR2 (germline): ENHRY, SYGVKD. V gave up 6 bases and J gave up 3 bases, with 8 bases separating them. Here the CDR3 DNA reads TGTGCCATCAGGACAGGCTACTATGGCTACACCTTC. It yields the protein CAIRTGYYGYTF.

The chain couples TRBV5-1 to TRBJ2-5, with TRBD2 matching 10 bases. Per germline, CDR1 SGHRS and CDR2 YFSETQ. The CDR3 runs to 16 residues. V shed 0 bases, J shed 5 bases, and the junction held 7 bases outside the gene matches. The CDR3 coding sequence is TGCGCCAGCAGCTTGGAGCCTAGCGGGAGTGGGGAGACCCAGTACTTC. Translating gives CASSLEPSGSGETQYF.

The genes are TRBV28 and TRBJ1-2; D is perhaps TRBD1 (5 bases). From germline, CDR1 is MDHEN and CDR2 SYDVKM. The ends were cut back, 5 bases at V and 8 bases at J, with 21 bases in the middle. The CDR3 extends over 15 amino acids. The CDR3 coding sequence is TGTGCCAGCAGTCAGGGTTGGCGATCGCCGGGCGGCTACACCTTC. It encodes CASSQGWRSPGGYTF.